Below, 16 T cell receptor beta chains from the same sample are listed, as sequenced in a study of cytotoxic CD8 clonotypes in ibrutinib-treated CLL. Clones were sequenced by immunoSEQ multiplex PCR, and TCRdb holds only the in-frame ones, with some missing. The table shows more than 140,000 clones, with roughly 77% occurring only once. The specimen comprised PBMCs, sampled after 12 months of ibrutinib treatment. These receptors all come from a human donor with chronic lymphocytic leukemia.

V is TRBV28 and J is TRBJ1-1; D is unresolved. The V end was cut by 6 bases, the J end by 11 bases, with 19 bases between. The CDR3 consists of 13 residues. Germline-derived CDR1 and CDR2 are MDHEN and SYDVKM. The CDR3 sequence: CASRLPDGEWAFF. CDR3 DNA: TGTGCCAGCAGACTCCCCGACGGGGAGTGGGCTTTCTTT.

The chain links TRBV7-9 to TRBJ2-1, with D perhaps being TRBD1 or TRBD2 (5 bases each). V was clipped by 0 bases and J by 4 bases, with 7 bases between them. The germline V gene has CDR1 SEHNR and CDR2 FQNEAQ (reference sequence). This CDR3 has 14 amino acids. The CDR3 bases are TGTGCCAGCAGCTTAGCGGGACGGTACAATGAGCAGTTCTTC. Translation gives CASSLAGRYNEQFF.

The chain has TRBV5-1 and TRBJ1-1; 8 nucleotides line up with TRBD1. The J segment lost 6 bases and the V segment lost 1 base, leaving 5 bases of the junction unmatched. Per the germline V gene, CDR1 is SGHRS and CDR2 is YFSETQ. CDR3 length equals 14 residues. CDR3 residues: CASSLPGGVAEAFF. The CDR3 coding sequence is TGCGCCAGCAGCTTGCCAGGGGGCGTCGCTGAAGCTTTCTTT.

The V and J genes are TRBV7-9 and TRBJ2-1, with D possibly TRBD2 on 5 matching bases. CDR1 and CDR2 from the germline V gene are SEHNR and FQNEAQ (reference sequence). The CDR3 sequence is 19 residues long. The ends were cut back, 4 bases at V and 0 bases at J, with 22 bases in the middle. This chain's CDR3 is CASSSDTTIDTSSYNEQFF. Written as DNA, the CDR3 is TGTGCCAGCAGCTCTGACACAACGATCGACACTAGCTCCTACAATGAGCAGTTCTTC. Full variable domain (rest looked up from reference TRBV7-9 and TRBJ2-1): DTGVSQNPRHKITKRGQNVTFRCDPISEHNRLYWYRQTLGQGPEFLTYFQNEAQLEKSRLLSDRFSAERPKGSFSTLEIQRTEQGDSAMYLCASSSDTTIDTSSYNEQFFGPGTRLTVL.

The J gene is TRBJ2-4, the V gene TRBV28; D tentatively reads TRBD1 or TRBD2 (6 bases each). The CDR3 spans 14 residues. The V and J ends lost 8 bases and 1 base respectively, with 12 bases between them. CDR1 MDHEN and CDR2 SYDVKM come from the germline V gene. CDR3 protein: CASVQGGAKNIQYF. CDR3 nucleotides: TGTGCCAGCGTCCAAGGGGGGGCCAAAAACATTCAGTACTTC.

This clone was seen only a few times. In DNA, the CDR3 is TGTGCCAGCAGCGTAGGGGGGTCTGGCACAGATACGCAGTATTTT. It translates to CASSVGGSGTDTQYF. J is TRBJ2-3 and V is TRBV9, with D perhaps given as TRBD1 or TRBD2 (5 bases each). The CDR3 contains 15 residues. V was shortened by 0 bases and J by 1 base, with 9 bases between the two germline ends. Germline CDR1 and CDR2: SGDLS and YYNGEE.

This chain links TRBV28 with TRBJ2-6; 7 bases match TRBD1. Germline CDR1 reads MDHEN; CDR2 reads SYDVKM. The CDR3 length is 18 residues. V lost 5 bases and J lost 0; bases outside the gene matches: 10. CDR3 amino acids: CASSGRDRTLSGANVLTF. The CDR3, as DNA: TGTGCCAGCAGTGGCCGGGACAGAACTCTCTCTGGGGCCAACGTCCTGACTTTC.

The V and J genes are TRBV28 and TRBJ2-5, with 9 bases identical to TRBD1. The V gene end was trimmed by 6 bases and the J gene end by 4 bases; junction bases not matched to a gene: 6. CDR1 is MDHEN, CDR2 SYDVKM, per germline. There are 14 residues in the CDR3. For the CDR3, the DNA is TGTGCCAGCAGCCTTGACAGGGGGAGAGAGACCCAGTACTTC. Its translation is CASSLDRGRETQYF.

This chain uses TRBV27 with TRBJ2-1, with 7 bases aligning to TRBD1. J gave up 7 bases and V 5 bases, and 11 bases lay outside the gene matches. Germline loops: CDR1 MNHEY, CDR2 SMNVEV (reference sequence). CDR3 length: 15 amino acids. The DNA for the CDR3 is TGTGCCAGCAGTCGGCCGTGGGACAGAGCTAATGAGCAGTTCTTC. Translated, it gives CASSRPWDRANEQFF.

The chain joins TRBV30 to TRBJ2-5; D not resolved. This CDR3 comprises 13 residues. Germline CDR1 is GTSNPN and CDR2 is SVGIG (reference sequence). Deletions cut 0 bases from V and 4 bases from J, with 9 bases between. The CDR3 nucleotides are TGTGCCTGGAGTGTAGGATGGGCAGAGACCCAGTACTTC. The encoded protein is CAWSVGWAETQYF. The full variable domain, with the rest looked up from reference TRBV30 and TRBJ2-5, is SQTIHQWPATLVQPVGSPLSLECTVEGTSNPNLYWYRQAAGRGLQLLFYSVGIGQISSEVPQNLSASRPQDRQFILSSKKLLLSDSGFYLCAWSVGWAETQYFGPGTRLLVL.

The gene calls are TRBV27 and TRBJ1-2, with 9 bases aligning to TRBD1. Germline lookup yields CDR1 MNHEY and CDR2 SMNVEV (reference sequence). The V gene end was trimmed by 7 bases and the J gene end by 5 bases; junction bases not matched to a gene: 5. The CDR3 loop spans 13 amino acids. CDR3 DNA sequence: TGTGCCAGCAAACAGGGGGCGGGATATGGCTACACCTTC. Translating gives CASKQGAGYGYTF.

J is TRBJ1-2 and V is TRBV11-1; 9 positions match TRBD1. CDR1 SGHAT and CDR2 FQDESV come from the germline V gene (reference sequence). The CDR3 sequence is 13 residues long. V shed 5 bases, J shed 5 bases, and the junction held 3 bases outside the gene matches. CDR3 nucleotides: TGTGCCAGCAGCCCCGACAGGGGGTATGGCTACACCTTC. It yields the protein CASSPDRGYGYTF.

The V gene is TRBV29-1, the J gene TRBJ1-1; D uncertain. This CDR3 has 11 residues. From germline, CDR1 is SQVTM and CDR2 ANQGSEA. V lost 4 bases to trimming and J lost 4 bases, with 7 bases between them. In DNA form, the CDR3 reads TGCAGCGTTGGCGCAGGCACTGAAGCTTTCTTT. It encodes CSVGAGTEAFF. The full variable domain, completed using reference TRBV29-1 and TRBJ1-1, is SAVISQKPSRDICQRGTSLTIQCQVDSQVTMMFWYRQQPGQSLTLIATANQGSEATYESGFVIDKFPISRPNLTFSTLTVSNMSPEDSSIYLCSVGAGTEAFFGQGTRLTVV.

The CDR3 protein is CASRTSVEVYNEQFF. CDR3 DNA: TGTGCCAGCAGGACTAGCGTAGAAGTCTACAATGAGCAGTTCTTC. The rearrangement links TRBV27 to TRBJ2-1, with 8 bases fitting TRBD2. This CDR3 contains 15 residues. Losses at the gene ends were 6 bases for V and 3 bases for J; bases not matched to a gene: 7. Germline loops: CDR1 MNHEY, CDR2 SMNVEV (reference sequence).

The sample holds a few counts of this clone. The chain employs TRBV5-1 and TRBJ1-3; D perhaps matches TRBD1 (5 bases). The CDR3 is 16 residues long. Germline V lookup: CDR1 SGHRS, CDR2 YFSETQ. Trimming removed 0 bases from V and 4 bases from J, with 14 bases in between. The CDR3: CASSLGQYHLGNTIYF. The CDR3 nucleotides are TGCGCCAGCAGCTTGGGACAGTATCATTTAGGAAACACCATATATTTT.

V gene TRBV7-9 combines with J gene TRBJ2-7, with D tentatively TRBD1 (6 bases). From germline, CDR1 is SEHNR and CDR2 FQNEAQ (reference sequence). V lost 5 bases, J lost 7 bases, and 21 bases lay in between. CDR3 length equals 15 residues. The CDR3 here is CASSPRGQWAREQYF. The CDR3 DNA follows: TGTGCCAGCAGCCCAAGAGGACAGTGGGCTCGGGAGCAGTACTTC.